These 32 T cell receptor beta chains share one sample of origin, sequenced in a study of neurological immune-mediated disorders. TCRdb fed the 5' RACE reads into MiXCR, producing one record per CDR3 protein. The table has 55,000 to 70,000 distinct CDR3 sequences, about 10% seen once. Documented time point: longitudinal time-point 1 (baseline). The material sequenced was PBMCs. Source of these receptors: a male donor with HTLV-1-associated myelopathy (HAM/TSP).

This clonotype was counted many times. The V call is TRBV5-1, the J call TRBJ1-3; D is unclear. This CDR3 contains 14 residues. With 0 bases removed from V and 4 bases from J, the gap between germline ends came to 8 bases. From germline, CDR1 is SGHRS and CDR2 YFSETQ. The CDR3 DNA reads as TGCGCCAGCAGCTTGGGAGAAAGAGGAAACACCATATATTTT. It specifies CASSLGERGNTIYF.

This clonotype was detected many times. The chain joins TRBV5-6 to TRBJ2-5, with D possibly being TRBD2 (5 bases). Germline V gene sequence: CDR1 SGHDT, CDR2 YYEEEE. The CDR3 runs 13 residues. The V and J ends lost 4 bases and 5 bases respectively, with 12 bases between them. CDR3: CASSPTRLETQYF. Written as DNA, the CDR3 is TGTGCCAGCAGCCCAACTAGGTTGGAGACCCAGTACTTC.

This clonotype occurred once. CDR3 in amino acids: CASSPRGGGAYEQYF. CDR3 bases: TGTGCCAGCAGCCCCAGGGGCGGGGGGGCCTACGAGCAGTACTTC. The rearrangement links TRBV4-2 to TRBJ2-7, with 9 positions matching TRBD2. CDR1 is LGHNA and CDR2 is YNFKEQ in the germline V gene. CDR3 length: 15 amino acids. V trimming: 4 bases; J trimming: 2 bases; junction bases outside the gene matches: 6.

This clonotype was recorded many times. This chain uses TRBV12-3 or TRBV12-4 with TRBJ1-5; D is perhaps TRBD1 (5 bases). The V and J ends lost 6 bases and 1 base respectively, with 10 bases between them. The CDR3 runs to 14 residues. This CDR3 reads CASSDRQSNQPQHF. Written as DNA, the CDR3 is TGTGCCAGCAGCGATCGACAGAGCAATCAGCCCCAGCATTTT.

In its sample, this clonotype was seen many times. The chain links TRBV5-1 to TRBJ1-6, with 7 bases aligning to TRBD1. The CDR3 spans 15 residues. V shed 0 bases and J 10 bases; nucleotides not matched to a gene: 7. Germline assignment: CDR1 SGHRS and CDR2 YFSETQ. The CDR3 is CASSLDQQGSSPLHF. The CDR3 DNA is TGCGCCAGCAGCTTGGATCAACAGGGGTCCTCACCCCTCCACTTT.

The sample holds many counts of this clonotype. In DNA, the CDR3 is TGCGCCAGCAGCTTGGGGACCCGCAGCAATCAGCCCCAGCATTTT. The encoded protein is CASSLGTRSNQPQHF. J is TRBJ1-5 and V is TRBV5-1, with unresolved D. The germline V gene has CDR1 SGHRS and CDR2 YFSETQ. The CDR3 contains 15 residues. The V and J ends lost 0 bases and 1 base respectively, with 8 bases between them. The whole variable domain, filled in from reference TRBV5-1 and TRBJ1-5, reads KAGVTQTPRYLIKTRGQQVTLSCSPISGHRSVSWYQQTPGQGLQFLFEYFSETQRNKGNFPGRFSGRQFSNSRSEMNVSTLELGDSALYLCASSLGTRSNQPQHFGDGTRLSIL.

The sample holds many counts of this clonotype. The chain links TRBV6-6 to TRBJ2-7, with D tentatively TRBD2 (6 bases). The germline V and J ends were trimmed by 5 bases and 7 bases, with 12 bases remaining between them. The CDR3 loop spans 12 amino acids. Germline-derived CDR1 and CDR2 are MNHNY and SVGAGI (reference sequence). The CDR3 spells CASSPQGGEQYF. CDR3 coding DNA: TGTGCCAGCAGTCCCCAGGGAGGAGAGCAGTACTTC.

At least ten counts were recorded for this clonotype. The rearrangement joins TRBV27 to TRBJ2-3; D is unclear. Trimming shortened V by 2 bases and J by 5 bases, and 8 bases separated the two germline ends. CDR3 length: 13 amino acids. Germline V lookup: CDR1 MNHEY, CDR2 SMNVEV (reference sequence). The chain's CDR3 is CASSLHGLDTQYF. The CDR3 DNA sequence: TGTGCCAGCAGTTTACATGGCCTAGATACGCAGTATTTT.

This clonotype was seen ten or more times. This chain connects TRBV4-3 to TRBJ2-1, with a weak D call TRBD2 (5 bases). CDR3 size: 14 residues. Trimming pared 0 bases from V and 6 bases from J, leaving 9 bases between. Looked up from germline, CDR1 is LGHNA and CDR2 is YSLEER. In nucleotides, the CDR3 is TGCGCCAGCAGCCAAGATCTTACTAGCAATGAGCAGTTCTTC. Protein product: CASSQDLTSNEQFF.

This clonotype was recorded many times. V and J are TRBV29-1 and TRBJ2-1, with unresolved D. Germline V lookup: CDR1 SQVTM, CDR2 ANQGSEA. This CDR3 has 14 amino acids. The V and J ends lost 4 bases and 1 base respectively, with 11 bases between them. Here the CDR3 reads CSVVGTVSYNEQFF. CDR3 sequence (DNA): TGCAGCGTTGTGGGTACAGTTTCCTACAATGAGCAGTTCTTC.

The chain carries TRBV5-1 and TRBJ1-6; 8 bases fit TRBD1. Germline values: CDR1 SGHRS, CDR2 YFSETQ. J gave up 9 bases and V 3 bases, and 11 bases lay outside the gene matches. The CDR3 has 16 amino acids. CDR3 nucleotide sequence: TGCGCCAGCAGCTCTCCGACAGGGGAGGTGGGTTCACCCCTCCACTTT. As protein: CASSSPTGEVGSPLHF.

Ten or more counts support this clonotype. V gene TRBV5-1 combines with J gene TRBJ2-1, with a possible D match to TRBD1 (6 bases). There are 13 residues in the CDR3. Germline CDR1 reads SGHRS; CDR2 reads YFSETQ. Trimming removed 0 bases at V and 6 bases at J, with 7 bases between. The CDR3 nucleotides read TGCGCCAGCAGCTTGGGACAGGCCAATGAGCAGTTCTTC. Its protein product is CASSLGQANEQFF.

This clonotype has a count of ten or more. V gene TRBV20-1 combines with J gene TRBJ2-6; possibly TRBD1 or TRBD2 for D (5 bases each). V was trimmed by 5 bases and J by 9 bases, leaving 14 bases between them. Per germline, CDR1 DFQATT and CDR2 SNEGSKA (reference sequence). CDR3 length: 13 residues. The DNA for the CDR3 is TGCAGTGCTCACCGGGACGAGGTCAACGTCCTGACTTTC. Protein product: CSAHRDEVNVLTF.

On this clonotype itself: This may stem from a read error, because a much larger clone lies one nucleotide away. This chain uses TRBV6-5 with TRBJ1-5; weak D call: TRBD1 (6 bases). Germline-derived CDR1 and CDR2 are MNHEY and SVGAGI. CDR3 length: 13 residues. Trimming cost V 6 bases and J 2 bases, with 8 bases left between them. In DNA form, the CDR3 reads TGTGCCAGCAGGGGGGCAGGCAATCAGCCCCAGCATTTT. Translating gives CASRGAGNQPQHF.

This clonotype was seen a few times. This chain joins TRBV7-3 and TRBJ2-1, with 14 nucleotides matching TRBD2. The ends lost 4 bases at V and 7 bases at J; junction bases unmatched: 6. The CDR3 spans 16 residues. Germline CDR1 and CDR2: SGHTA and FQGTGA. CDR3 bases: TGTGCCAGCAGCTCTGGACTAGCGGGGGGCAGGAATGAGCAGTTCTTC. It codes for CASSSGLAGGRNEQFF.

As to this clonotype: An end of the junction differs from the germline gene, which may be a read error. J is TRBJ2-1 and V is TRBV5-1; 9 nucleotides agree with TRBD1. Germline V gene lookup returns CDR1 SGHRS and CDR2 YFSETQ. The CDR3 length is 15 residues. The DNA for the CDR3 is TGCGCCAACAGCTCCGGGACAGGGTTATACAATGAGCTGTTCTTC. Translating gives CANSSGTGLYNELFF.

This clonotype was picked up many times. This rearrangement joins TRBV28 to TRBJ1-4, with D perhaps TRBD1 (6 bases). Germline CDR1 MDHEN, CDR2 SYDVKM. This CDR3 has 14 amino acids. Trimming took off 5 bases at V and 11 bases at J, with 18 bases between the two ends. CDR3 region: CASSHNDGTTKLFF. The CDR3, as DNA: TGTGCCAGCAGTCACAACGACGGGACAACTAAACTGTTTTTT.

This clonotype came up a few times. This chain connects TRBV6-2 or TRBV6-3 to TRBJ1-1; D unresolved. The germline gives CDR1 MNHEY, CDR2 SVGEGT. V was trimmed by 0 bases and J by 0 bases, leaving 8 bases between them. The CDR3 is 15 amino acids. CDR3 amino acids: CASSYSERMNTEAFF. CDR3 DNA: TGTGCCAGCAGTTACTCAGAAAGAATGAACACTGAAGCTTTCTTT.

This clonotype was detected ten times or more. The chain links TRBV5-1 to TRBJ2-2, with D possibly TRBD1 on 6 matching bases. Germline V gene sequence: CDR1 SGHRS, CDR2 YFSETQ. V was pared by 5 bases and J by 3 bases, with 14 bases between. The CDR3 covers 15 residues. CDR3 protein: CASSSGDTHTGELFF. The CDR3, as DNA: TGCGCCAGCAGTTCAGGGGACACCCACACCGGGGAGCTGTTTTTT.

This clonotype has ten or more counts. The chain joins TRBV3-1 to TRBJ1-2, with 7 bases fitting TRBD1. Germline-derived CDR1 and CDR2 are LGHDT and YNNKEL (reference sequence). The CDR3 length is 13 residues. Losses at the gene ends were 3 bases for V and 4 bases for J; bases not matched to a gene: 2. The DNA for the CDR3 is TGTGCCAGCAGCCAGGGACAGCTCTATGGCTACACCTTC. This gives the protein CASSQGQLYGYTF. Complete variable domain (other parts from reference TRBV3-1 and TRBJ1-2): DTAVSQTPKYLVTQMGNDKSIKCEQNLGHDTMYWYKQDSKKFLKIMFSYNNKELIINETVPNRFSPKSPDKAHLNLHINSLELGDSAVYFCASSQGQLYGYTFGSGTRLTVV.

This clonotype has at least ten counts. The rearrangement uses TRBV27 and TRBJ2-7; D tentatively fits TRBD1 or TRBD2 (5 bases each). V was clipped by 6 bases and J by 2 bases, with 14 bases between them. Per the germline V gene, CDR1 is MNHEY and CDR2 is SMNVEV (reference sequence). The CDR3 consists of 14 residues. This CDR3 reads CASSPRGRAYEQYF. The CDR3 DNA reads TGTGCCAGCAGCCCCCGGGGCAGAGCCTACGAGCAGTACTTC.

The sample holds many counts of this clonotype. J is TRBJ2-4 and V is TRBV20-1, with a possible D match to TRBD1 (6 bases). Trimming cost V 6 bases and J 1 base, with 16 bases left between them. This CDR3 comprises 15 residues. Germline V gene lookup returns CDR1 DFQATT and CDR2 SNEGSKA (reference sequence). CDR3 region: CSAVTGWGAKNIQYF. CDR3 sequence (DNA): TGCAGTGCCGTTACAGGGTGGGGGGCCAAAAACATTCAGTACTTC.

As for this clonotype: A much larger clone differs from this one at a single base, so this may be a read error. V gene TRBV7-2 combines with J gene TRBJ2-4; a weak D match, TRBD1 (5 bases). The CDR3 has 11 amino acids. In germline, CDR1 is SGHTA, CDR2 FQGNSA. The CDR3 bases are TGTGTCAGCAGCCCCAGGGTTATTCAGTACTTC. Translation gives CVSSPRVIQYF.

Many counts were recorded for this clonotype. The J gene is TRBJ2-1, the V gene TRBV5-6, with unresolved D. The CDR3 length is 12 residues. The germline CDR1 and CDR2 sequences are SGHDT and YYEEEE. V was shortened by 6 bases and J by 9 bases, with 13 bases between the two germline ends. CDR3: CASNPLAGEQFF. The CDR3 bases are TGTGCCAGCAACCCTTTAGCTGGTGAGCAGTTCTTC.

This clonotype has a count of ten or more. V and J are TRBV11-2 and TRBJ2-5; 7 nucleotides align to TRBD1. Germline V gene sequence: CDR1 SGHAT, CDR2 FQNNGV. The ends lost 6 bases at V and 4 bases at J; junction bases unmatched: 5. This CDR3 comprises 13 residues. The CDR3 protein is CASRYRGRETQYF. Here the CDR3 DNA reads TGTGCCAGCAGGTACAGGGGACGAGAGACCCAGTACTTC. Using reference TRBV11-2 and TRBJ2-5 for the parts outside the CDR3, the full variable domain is EAGVAQSPRYKIIEKRQSVAFWCNPISGHATLYWYQQILGQGPKLLIQFQNNGVVDDSQLPKDRFSAERLKGVDSTLKIQPAKLEDSAVYLCASRYRGRETQYFGPGTRLLVL.

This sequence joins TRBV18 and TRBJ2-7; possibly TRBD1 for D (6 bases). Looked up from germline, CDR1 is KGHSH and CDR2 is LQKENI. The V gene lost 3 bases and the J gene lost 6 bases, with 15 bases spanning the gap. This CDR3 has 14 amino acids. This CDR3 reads CASSPGQLKGEQYF. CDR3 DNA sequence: TGTGCCAGCTCACCCGGACAGCTTAAGGGCGAGCAGTACTTC.

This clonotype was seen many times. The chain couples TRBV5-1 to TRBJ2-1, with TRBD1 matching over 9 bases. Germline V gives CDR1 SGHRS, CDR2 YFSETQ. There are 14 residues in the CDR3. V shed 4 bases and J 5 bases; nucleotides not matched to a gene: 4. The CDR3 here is CASSRGTGHNEQFF. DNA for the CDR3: TGCGCCAGCAGCCGGGGGACAGGGCACAATGAGCAGTTCTTC.

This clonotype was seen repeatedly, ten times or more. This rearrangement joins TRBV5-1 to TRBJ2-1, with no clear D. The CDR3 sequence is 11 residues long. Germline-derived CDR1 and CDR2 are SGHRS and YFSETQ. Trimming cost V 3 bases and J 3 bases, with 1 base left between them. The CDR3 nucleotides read TGCGCCAGCAGCTACTACAATGAGCAGTTCTTC. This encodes CASSYYNEQFF.

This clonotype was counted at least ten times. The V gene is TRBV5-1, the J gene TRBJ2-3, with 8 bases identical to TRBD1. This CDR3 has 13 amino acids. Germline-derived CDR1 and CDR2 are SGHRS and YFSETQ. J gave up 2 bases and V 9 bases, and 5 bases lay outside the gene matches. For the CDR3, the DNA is TGCGCCACCCGGACAGGGCCCACAGATACGCAGTATTTT. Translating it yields CATRTGPTDTQYF.

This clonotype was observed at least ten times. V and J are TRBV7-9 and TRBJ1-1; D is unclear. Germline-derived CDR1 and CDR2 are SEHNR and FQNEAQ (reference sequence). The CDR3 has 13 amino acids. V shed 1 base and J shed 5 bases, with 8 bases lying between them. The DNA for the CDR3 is TGTGCCAGCAGCTTAGAGGTCAGGACTGAAGCTTTCTTT. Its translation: CASSLEVRTEAFF.

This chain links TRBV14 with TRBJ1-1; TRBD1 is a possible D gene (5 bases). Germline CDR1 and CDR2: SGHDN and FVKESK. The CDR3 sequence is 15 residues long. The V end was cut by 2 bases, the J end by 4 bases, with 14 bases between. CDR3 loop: CASSQRTGAATEAFF. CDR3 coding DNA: TGTGCCAGCAGCCAACGTACTGGGGCCGCCACTGAAGCTTTCTTT.

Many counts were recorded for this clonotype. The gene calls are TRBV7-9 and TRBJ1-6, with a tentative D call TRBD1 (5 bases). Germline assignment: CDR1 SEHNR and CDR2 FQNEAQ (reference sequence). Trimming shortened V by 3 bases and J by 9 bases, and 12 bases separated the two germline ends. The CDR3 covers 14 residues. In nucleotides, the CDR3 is TGTGCCAGCAGCTTGGGGCAGGGCGTTTCACCCCTCCACTTT. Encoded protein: CASSLGQGVSPLHF. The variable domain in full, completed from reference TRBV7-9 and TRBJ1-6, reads DTGVSQNPRHKITKRGQNVTFRCDPISEHNRLYWYRQTLGQGPEFLTYFQNEAQLEKSRLLSDRFSAERPKGSFSTLEIQRTEQGDSAMYLCASSLGQGVSPLHFGNGTRLTVT.